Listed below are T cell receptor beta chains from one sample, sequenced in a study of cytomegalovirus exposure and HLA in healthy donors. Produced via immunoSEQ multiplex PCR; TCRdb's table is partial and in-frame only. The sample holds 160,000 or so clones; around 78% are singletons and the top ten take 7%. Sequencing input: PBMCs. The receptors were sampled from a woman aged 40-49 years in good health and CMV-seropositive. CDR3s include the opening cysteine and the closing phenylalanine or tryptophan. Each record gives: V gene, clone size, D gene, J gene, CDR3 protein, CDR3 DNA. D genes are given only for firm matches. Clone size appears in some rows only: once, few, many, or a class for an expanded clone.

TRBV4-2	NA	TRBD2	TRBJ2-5	CASSPPGGSGETQYF	TGTGCCAGCAGTCCCCCGGGGGGTAGCGGAGAGACCCAGTACTTC
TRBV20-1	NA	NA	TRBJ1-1	CSASIRTSAFF	TGCAGTGCTAGTATCCGAACTTCAGCTTTCTTT
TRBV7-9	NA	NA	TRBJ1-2	CSSSLGPMASYGYTF	TGTTCCAGCAGCTTAGGCCCCATGGCTAGCTATGGCTACACCTTC
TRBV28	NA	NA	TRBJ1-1	CASLPGGRTEAFF	TGTGCCAGCCTCCCTGGAGGTCGCACTGAAGCTTTCTTT
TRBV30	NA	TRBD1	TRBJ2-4	CAWSHRGTNIQYF	TGTGCCTGGAGTCACAGGGGCACAAACATTCAGTACTTC
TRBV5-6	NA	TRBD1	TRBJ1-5	CASSLSTGQGAVQPQHF	TGTGCCAGCAGCTTGTCCACGGGACAGGGGGCTGTTCAGCCCCAGCATTTT
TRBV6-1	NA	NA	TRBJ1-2	CASSLGRSVGYGYTF	TGTGCCAGCAGCCTGGGCCGCTCTGTGGGCTATGGCTACACCTTC
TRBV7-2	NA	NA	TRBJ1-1	CASSPDRVNTEAFF	TGTGCCAGCAGCCCCGATCGGGTGAACACTGAAGCTTTCTTT
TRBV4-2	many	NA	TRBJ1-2	CASSQDGAGNGYTF	TGTGCCAGCAGCCAAGATGGGGCAGGGAATGGCTACACCTTC
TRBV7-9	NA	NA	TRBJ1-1	CASSSTSLTGEAFF	TGTGCCAGCAGCTCTACCAGTCTAACAGGAGAAGCTTTCTTT
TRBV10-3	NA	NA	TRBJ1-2	CAISEGQNNGYTF	TGTGCCATCAGTGAGGGACAGAACAATGGCTACACCTTC
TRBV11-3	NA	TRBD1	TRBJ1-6	CASSSPTGPLHF	TGTGCCAGCAGCTCCCCGACAGGGCCCCTCCACTTT
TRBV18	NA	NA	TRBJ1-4	CASSPGQLATNEKLFF	TGTGCCAGCTCACCGGGACAACTTGCAACTAATGAAAAACTGTTTTTT
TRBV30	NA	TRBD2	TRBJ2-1	CAWMGLAGEYNEQFF	TGTGCCTGGATGGGACTAGCGGGGGAGTACAATGAGCAGTTCTTC
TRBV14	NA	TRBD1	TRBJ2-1	CASSEGAEWRQGFANEQFF	TGTGCCAGCAGCGAAGGCGCGGAGTGGAGACAGGGATTTGCAAATGAGCAGTTCTTC
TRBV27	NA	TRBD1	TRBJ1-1	CASSFDGQGRTEAFF	TGTGCCAGCAGTTTTGACGGACAGGGCAGAACTGAAGCTTTCTTT
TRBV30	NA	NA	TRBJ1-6	CAWSAGLNSPLHF	TGTGCCTGGAGTGCAGGGCTGAATTCACCCCTCCACTTT
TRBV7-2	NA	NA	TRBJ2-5	CASSLGLQGRETQYF	TGTGCCAGCAGCTTAGGCTTGCAGGGTAGGGAGACCCAGTACTTC
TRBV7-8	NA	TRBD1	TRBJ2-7	CASSYRDRVEEQYF	TGTGCCAGCAGCTACCGAGACAGGGTGGAAGAGCAGTACTTC
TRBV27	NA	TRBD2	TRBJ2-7	CASSTLAGASYEQYF	TGTGCCAGCAGTACCCTAGCGGGAGCCTCCTACGAGCAGTACTTC
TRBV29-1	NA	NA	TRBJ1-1	CSVPRGGQPNTEAFF	TGCAGCGTTCCCCGCGGGGGGCAGCCGAACACTGAAGCTTTCTTT
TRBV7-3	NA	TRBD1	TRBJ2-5	CASSPRSSGTGAGTQYF	TGTGCCAGCAGCCCACGCTCCTCCGGGACAGGGGCTGGGACCCAGTACTTC
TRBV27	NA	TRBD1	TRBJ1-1	CASSSGGNTEAFF	TGTGCCAGCAGCTCAGGGGGGAACACTGAAGCTTTCTTT
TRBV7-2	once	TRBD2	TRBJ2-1	CASNTRGGIGGSYNEQFF	TGTGCCAGCAACACACGCGGGGGGATCGGGGGCTCCTACAATGAGCAGTTCTTC
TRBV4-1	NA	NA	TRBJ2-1	CASSQRMGSSYNEQFF	TGCGCCAGCAGCCAGAGAATGGGGAGCTCCTACAATGAGCAGTTCTTC
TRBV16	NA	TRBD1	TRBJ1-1	CASSPTGGLTEAFF	TGTGCCAGCAGCCCGACAGGGGGCTTGACTGAAGCTTTCTTT
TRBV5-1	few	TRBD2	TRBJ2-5	CASSLVAGERKTQYF	TGCGCCAGCAGCTTGGTAGCGGGGGAGAGGAAGACCCAGTACTTC
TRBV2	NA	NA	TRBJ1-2	CASSALEGWSGYTF	TGTGCCAGCAGTGCGTTGGAGGGTTGGAGTGGCTACACCTTC
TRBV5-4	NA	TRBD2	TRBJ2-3	CASSPGTRDADTQYF	TGTGCCAGCAGCCCCGGGACTAGGGACGCAGATACGCAGTATTTT
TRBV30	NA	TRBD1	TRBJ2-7	CASTRGTGLYEQYF	TGTGCCTCGACAAGAGGGACAGGGCTATACGAGCAGTACTTC
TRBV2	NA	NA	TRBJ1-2	CASSPDRLYGYTF	TGTGCCAGCAGTCCCGACAGGTTGTATGGCTACACCTTC
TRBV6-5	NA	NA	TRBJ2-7	CASSRNQAPYEQYF	TGTGCCAGCAGCCGGAATCAGGCACCCTACGAGCAGTACTTC
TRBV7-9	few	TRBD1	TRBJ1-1	CSSSLRDSDTEAFF	TGTTCCAGCAGCTTAAGGGACAGCGACACTGAAGCTTTCTTT
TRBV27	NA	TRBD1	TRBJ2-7	CASSILAGQVPYEQYF	TGTGCCAGCAGTATCCTGGCGGGACAGGTTCCCTACGAGCAGTACTTC
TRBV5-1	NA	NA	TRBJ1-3	CASSKGDLSGNTIYF	TGCGCCAGCAGCAAAGGGGATCTCTCTGGAAACACCATATATTTT
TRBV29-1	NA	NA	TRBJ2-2	CSVEDRGGAYTGELFF	TGCAGCGTTGAAGATAGGGGGGGCGCGTACACCGGGGAGCTGTTTTTT
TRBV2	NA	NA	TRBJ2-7	CASSETARAYEQYF	TGTGCCAGCAGTGAAACGGCCCGGGCCTACGAGCAGTACTTC
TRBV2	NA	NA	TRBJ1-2	CASSESGAGNYGYTF	TGTGCCAGCAGTGAGTCTGGGGCGGGGAACTATGGCTACACCTTC
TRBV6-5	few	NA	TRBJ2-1	CASSPLGLTGEQFF	TGTGCCAGCAGTCCGTTGGGTCTGACGGGTGAGCAGTTCTTC
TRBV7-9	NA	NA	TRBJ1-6	CASSELTGFSSYNSPLHF	TGTGCCAGCAGTGAATTGACAGGTTTCAGCTCCTATAATTCACCCCTCCACTTT
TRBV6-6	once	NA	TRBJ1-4	CASKREPTNEKLFF	TGTGCCAGCAAACGGGAACCAACTAATGAAAAACTGTTTTTT
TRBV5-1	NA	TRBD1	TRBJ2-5	CATSSGTGSVETQYF	TGCGCCACCTCATCCGGGACAGGGTCGGTAGAGACCCAGTACTTC
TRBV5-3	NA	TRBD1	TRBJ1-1	CARSLMTGGPEAFF	TGTGCCAGAAGCTTAATGACAGGGGGGCCAGAAGCTTTCTTT
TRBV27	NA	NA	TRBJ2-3	CASEDQNTDTQYF	TGTGCCAGCGAAGATCAGAACACAGATACGCAGTATTTT
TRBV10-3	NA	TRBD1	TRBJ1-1	CAIRAGQGLNTEAFF	TGTGCCATCAGGGCGGGACAGGGGCTGAACACTGAAGCTTTCTTT
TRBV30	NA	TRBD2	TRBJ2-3	CAWTSGGAGNTQYF	TGTGCCTGGACTAGCGGGGGGGCTGGAAATACGCAGTATTTT
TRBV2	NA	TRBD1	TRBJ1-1	CASSANRGLSTEAFF	TGTGCCAGCAGTGCGAACAGGGGCCTAAGTACTGAAGCTTTCTTT